Shown below are 16 T cell receptor beta chains from a single sample sequenced in a study of human T cells and chemical hapten exposure. One entry per CDR3 protein results from TCRdb running MiXCR on the RACE reads. Of 65,000 to 80,000 distinct CDR3 sequences in the sample, about 8.6% were seen once. Sample time point: healthy volunteer bleed at 6 weeks. Unfractionated whole blood was the source of the extracted total RNA. Sequenced material: whole blood. These TCRs come from a male donor in good health. Some clones in this sample may be carry-over from other donors' samples.

This clonotype was found a few times. The chain has TRBV12-3 or TRBV12-4 and TRBJ2-5, with D uncertain. V lost 6 bases and J lost 0, with 23 bases in between. CDR3 length: 18 amino acids. CDR3 sequence reads: CASSRARQATTYQETQYF. DNA of the CDR3: TGTGCCAGCAGCCGCGCCCGGCAGGCAACTACGTACCAAGAGACCCAGTACTTC.

This clonotype was observed a few times. This chain connects TRBV29-1 to TRBJ2-7, with TRBD2 matching over 11 bases. CDR1 is SQVTM and CDR2 is ANQGSEA in the germline V gene. Trimming removed 0 bases from V and 5 bases from J; junction bases left unmatched: 3. This CDR3 spans 14 amino acids. This CDR3 reads CSVEDRGLADEQYF. CDR3 sequence (DNA): TGCAGCGTTGAAGATCGGGGACTAGCGGACGAGCAGTACTTC.

This clonotype was counted only a few times. The rearrangement joins TRBV18 to TRBJ2-7, with D tentatively TRBD2 (7 bases). Germline values: CDR1 KGHSH, CDR2 LQKENI. The CDR3 contains 15 residues. V was trimmed by 3 bases and J by 3 bases, leaving 15 bases between them. The CDR3 DNA sequence: TGTGCCAGCTCACCGGGGGGGCAAACATTCTACGAGCAGTACTTC. It translates to CASSPGGQTFYEQYF.

The sample holds many counts of this clonotype. J is TRBJ2-3 and V is TRBV12-3 or TRBV12-4; D is unresolved. The CDR3 is made up of 11 amino acids. Trimming removed 6 bases at V and 3 bases at J, with 4 bases between. The CDR3 DNA follows: TGTGCCAGCAGAATTACAGATACGCAGTATTTT. This codes for CASRITDTQYF.

There are many counts of this clonotype. The chain is built from TRBV27 and TRBJ1-2; D is possibly TRBD1 (6 bases). The germline V gene encodes CDR1 MNHEY and CDR2 SMNVEV (reference sequence). V was trimmed by 6 bases and J by 4 bases, leaving 15 bases between them. This CDR3 is 14 amino acids long. This CDR3 is CASRPGTGTYGYTF. The CDR3 region has the DNA TGTGCCAGCAGACCCGGCACAGGGACCTATGGCTACACCTTC.

The genes are TRBV7-9 and TRBJ2-3; D gene unclear. Per germline, CDR1 SEHNR and CDR2 FQNEAQ (reference sequence). Trimming shortened V by 5 bases and J by 7 bases, and 7 bases separated the two germline ends. There are 11 residues in the CDR3. This chain's CDR3 is CASSPLNTQYF. In DNA, the CDR3 is TGTGCCAGCAGCCCCCTGAATACGCAGTATTTT.

This clonotype has a handful of counts. This sequence joins TRBV6-5 and TRBJ1-1; D remains unclear. The V and J ends lost 0 bases and 3 bases respectively, with 5 bases between them. The CDR3 contains 13 residues. The germline gives CDR1 MNHEY, CDR2 SVGAGI. DNA of the CDR3: TGTGCCAGCAGTTACTCTCCGGACACTGAAGCTTTCTTT. Translated, it gives CASSYSPDTEAFF.

The table lists this clonotype with many counts. The chain has TRBV6-5 and TRBJ2-2; TRBD1 matches 7 bases. Germline CDR1 and CDR2: MNHEY and SVGAGI. The V segment lost 0 bases and the J segment 0 bases; nucleotides outside the gene matches: 1. The CDR3 runs 16 residues. CDR3 amino acids: CASSYSTGANTGELFF. Here the CDR3 DNA reads TGTGCCAGCAGTTACTCTACAGGGGCGAACACCGGGGAGCTGTTTTTT.

The J gene is TRBJ2-5, the V gene TRBV4-1, with D possibly matching TRBD1 (6 bases). Germline assignment: CDR1 MGHRA and CDR2 YSYEKL. This CDR3 is 14 amino acids long. Trimming took off 2 bases at V and 6 bases at J, with 13 bases between the two ends. CDR3 in amino acids: CASSQYVTGKTQYF. The CDR3 nucleotides read TGCGCCAGCAGCCAATATGTCACAGGGAAGACCCAGTACTTC.

CDR3 bases: TGTGCCAGCAGCGTAGCTTGGGGGCTAAAGAACACCGGGGAGCTGTTTTTT. Its translation is CASSVAWGLKNTGELFF. The chain combines TRBV9 with TRBJ2-2, with D perhaps TRBD1 (6 bases). Trimming shortened V by 0 bases and J by 1 base, and 13 bases separated the two germline ends. The CDR3 sequence is 17 residues long. Germline CDR1 SGDLS, CDR2 YYNGEE.

The chain carries TRBV14 and TRBJ1-2, with D maybe TRBD1 (5 bases). CDR1 is SGHDN, CDR2 FVKESK, per germline. V was trimmed by 2 bases and J by 4 bases, leaving 17 bases between them. The CDR3 is made up of 16 amino acids. This CDR3 is CASSQTASAGSYGYTF. The CDR3 coding sequence is TGTGCCAGCAGCCAAACGGCGTCGGCAGGGTCCTATGGCTACACCTTC.

V usage is TRBV3-1 and J usage is TRBJ1-1; unclear D gene. CDR1 is LGHDT, CDR2 YNNKEL, per germline (reference sequence). V was pared by 5 bases and J by 1 base, with 11 bases between. This CDR3 has 14 residues. The DNA of the CDR3 is TGTGCCAGCAGCTCCAGACTTGGGAACACTGAAGCTTTCTTT. It translates to CASSSRLGNTEAFF.

This chain joins TRBV27 and TRBJ2-5, with 7 bases fitting TRBD2. Unmatched junction bases numbered 8, after V lost 4 bases and J lost 3 bases. The CDR3 contains 15 residues. CDR1 and CDR2 from the germline V gene are MNHEY and SMNVEV (reference sequence). The CDR3 DNA sequence: TGTGCCAGCAGTTCTCGCGGGAGTCGGGAAGAGACCCAGTACTTC. Translation: CASSSRGSREETQYF.

The gene calls are TRBV28 and TRBJ2-7; D gene unclear. Germline V CDR1 and CDR2: MDHEN, SYDVKM. The CDR3 spans 11 residues. V gave up 5 bases and J gave up 3 bases, with 5 bases separating them. As DNA, the CDR3 is TGTGCCAGCAGTCTGGACTACGAGCAGTACTTC. This sequence encodes CASSLDYEQYF.

This clonotype showed up just a few times. The chain recombines TRBV28 with TRBJ1-6, with a possible D match to TRBD1 (5 bases). Germline V gene lookup returns CDR1 MDHEN and CDR2 SYDVKM. V was shortened by 10 bases and J by 0 bases, with 10 bases between the two germline ends. CDR3 length equals 14 residues. CDR3: CATDTRSYNSPLHF. CDR3 nucleotide sequence: TGTGCCACGGACACCCGCTCCTATAATTCACCCCTCCACTTT.

This clonotype was seen ten or more times. J is TRBJ1-6 and V is TRBV5-4, with D maybe TRBD1 (5 bases). Germline V gene lookup returns CDR1 SGHNT and CDR2 YYREEE (reference sequence). The V end lost 4 bases, the J end lost 5 bases, and 13 bases lay between the germline ends. This CDR3 has 15 amino acids. The CDR3 here is CASSPGFRDNSPLHF. The CDR3 DNA reads TGTGCCAGCAGCCCCGGTTTCAGGGATAATTCACCCCTCCACTTT.